These T cell receptor beta chains were read from a single sample in a study of T cell repertoires in aging, cancer and after chemotherapy. Using its own MiXCR run on the multiplex PCR reads, TCRdb lists one record per CDR3 protein. The sample includes about 9,800 distinct CDR3 sequences, 37% of them seen just once. Source material: blood. The receptors come from a human donor in good health. Both conserved end residues are part of each CDR3. Fields, in order: J gene, D gene, clone size, V gene, CDR3 DNA, CDR3 protein. D genes are given only for firm matches. Clone size is shown for a subset of rows, as once, few, many or a class of expanded clone.

j_call: TRBJ1-4; d_call: TRBD1; clone_size: .; v_call: TRBV7-9; cdr3_nt: TGTGCCAGCAGCTCAGGGGGGGGAAAACTGTTTTTT; cdr3_aa: CASSSGGGKLFF
j_call: TRBJ2-6; d_call: .; clone_size: .; v_call: TRBV4-2; cdr3_nt: TGCGCCAGCAGCCAAGAAATGGGCTCTGGGGCCAACGTCCTGACTTTC; cdr3_aa: CASSQEMGSGANVLTF
j_call: TRBJ2-2; d_call: .; clone_size: few; v_call: TRBV5-1; cdr3_nt: TGCGCCAGCAGCCTACAACCGGTATCACGGGACACCGGGGAGCTGTTTTTT; cdr3_aa: CASSLQPVSRDTGELFF
j_call: TRBJ2-3; d_call: .; clone_size: .; v_call: TRBV7-9; cdr3_nt: TGTGCCAGCAGCTCAGGGGCGGGACCTAGCACAGATACGCAGTATTTT; cdr3_aa: CASSSGAGPSTDTQYF
j_call: TRBJ2-2; d_call: .; clone_size: medium-sized; v_call: TRBV6-6; cdr3_nt: TGTGCCAGCAGCGCGACTAGGGGTACCGGGGAGCTGTTTTTT; cdr3_aa: CASSATRGTGELFF
j_call: TRBJ1-1; d_call: .; clone_size: few; v_call: TRBV29-1; cdr3_nt: TGCAGCGTTGGATCGGGGGGTCAAGCTTTCTTT; cdr3_aa: CSVGSGGQAFF
j_call: TRBJ2-1; d_call: TRBD2; clone_size: .; v_call: TRBV6-2/TRBV6-3; cdr3_nt: TGTGCCAGCAGCCCGGTGGGCGGGAGGCTCTCTGATGAGCAGTTCTTC; cdr3_aa: CASSPVGGRLSDEQFF
j_call: TRBJ2-7; d_call: TRBD1; clone_size: .; v_call: TRBV7-2; cdr3_nt: TGTGCCAGCAGCTTCGGACAGGGTAGTACCTACGAGCAGTACTTC; cdr3_aa: CASSFGQGSTYEQYF
j_call: TRBJ1-2; d_call: .; clone_size: .; v_call: TRBV15; cdr3_nt: TGTGCCACCAGCAGTCACAGACCCGACCGGGGCTACACCTTC; cdr3_aa: CATSSHRPDRGYTF
j_call: TRBJ2-1; d_call: TRBD1; clone_size: few; v_call: TRBV7-9; cdr3_nt: TGTGCCAGCAGCTTAGCGACAGGGCTATACAATGAGCAGTTCTTC; cdr3_aa: CASSLATGLYNEQFF
j_call: TRBJ2-5; d_call: .; clone_size: medium-sized; v_call: TRBV6-5; cdr3_nt: TGTGCCAGCAACCGGCGGGGACGGGAGACCCAGTACTTC; cdr3_aa: CASNRRGRETQYF
j_call: TRBJ2-1; d_call: TRBD2; clone_size: .; v_call: TRBV20-1; cdr3_nt: TGCAGTGCTAGGATTCCTAGCGGGAGATCCTACAATGAGCAGTTCTTC; cdr3_aa: CSARIPSGRSYNEQFF
j_call: TRBJ2-7; d_call: .; clone_size: .; v_call: TRBV27; cdr3_nt: TGTGCCAGCAGTTCAGGCGGGGCCTACGAGCAGTACTTC; cdr3_aa: CASSSGGAYEQYF
j_call: TRBJ2-1; d_call: .; clone_size: .; v_call: TRBV6-6; cdr3_nt: TGTGCCAGCAGTTACTGGGAGTCCTACAATGAGCAGTTCTTC; cdr3_aa: CASSYWESYNEQFF
j_call: TRBJ2-1; d_call: .; clone_size: few; v_call: TRBV6-1; cdr3_nt: TGTGCCACTTCGACCGGACGGTTCAATGAGCAGTTCTTC; cdr3_aa: CATSTGRFNEQFF
j_call: TRBJ1-4; d_call: .; clone_size: .; v_call: TRBV13; cdr3_nt: TGTGCCAGCAGCTTAGGCGAAAGAGGGTACGAAAAACTGTTTTTT; cdr3_aa: CASSLGERGYEKLFF
j_call: TRBJ2-7; d_call: .; clone_size: .; v_call: TRBV10-3; cdr3_nt: TGTGCCATCAGTGTGGGGGTCAGTGGGTGGGAGCAGTACTTC; cdr3_aa: CAISVGVSGWEQYF
j_call: TRBJ2-6; d_call: .; clone_size: .; v_call: TRBV6-2/TRBV6-3; cdr3_nt: TGTGCCACAAACCGGGACGGGGGTACTGGGGCCAACGTCCTGACTTTC; cdr3_aa: CATNRDGGTGANVLTF
j_call: TRBJ2-3; d_call: .; clone_size: .; v_call: TRBV12-3/TRBV12-4; cdr3_nt: TGTGCCAGCAGTTTGCGGGGTACTAGCACAGATACGCAGTATTTT; cdr3_aa: CASSLRGTSTDTQYF
j_call: TRBJ2-7; d_call: .; clone_size: few; v_call: TRBV6-1; cdr3_nt: TGTGCCAGCAGTGATTTCCAGGGCCAGGGTTTATCCTACGAGCAGTACTTC; cdr3_aa: CASSDFQGQGLSYEQYF
j_call: TRBJ2-7; d_call: .; clone_size: .; v_call: TRBV6-2/TRBV6-3; cdr3_nt: TGTGCCAGCAGTTACCCTCAACCCCGGATCGAGCAGTACTTC; cdr3_aa: CASSYPQPRIEQYF
j_call: TRBJ2-3; d_call: TRBD1; clone_size: few; v_call: TRBV6-5; cdr3_nt: TGTGCCAGCAGTTACTGGGGGACAGGCCGCTCAAACACAGATACGCAGTATTTT; cdr3_aa: CASSYWGTGRSNTDTQYF
j_call: TRBJ2-1; d_call: TRBD2; clone_size: .; v_call: TRBV11-1; cdr3_nt: TGTGCCAGCAGCTTAGCTGTTAGCGGGACCTACAATGAGCAGTTCTTC; cdr3_aa: CASSLAVSGTYNEQFF
j_call: TRBJ1-6; d_call: TRBD1; clone_size: .; v_call: TRBV28; cdr3_nt: TGTGCCAGCAGTTCTTGGGGCAGGGGGTCAAATTCACCCCTCCACTTT; cdr3_aa: CASSSWGRGSNSPLHF
j_call: TRBJ2-7; d_call: .; clone_size: medium-sized; v_call: TRBV29-1; cdr3_nt: TGCAGCATCAGGGGTCCGGGCTACGAGCAGTACTTC; cdr3_aa: CSIRGPGYEQYF
j_call: TRBJ2-6; d_call: .; clone_size: .; v_call: TRBV12-3/TRBV12-4; cdr3_nt: TGTGCCAGCAGTTTGGGGGAAACCGGGGCCAACGTCCTGACTTTC; cdr3_aa: CASSLGETGANVLTF
j_call: TRBJ2-5; d_call: TRBD2; clone_size: few; v_call: TRBV6-1; cdr3_nt: TGTGCCAGCAGTGTTTGGCGGGGGGAGGAGACCCAGTACTTC; cdr3_aa: CASSVWRGEETQYF
j_call: TRBJ2-7; d_call: TRBD2; clone_size: .; v_call: TRBV18; cdr3_nt: TGTGCCAGCTCACCACTAGCGGGGGCTTCCTACGAGCAGTACTTC; cdr3_aa: CASSPLAGASYEQYF
j_call: TRBJ2-7; d_call: TRBD1; clone_size: few; v_call: TRBV15; cdr3_nt: TGTGCCACCAGCAGAGAGGGACAGGGGACTTACGAGCAGTACTTC; cdr3_aa: CATSREGQGTYEQYF
j_call: TRBJ2-7; d_call: .; clone_size: .; v_call: TRBV15; cdr3_nt: TGTGCCACCAGCAGAGATCTGGCGGTAAGCTCCTACGAGCAGTACTTC; cdr3_aa: CATSRDLAVSSYEQYF
j_call: TRBJ2-7; d_call: TRBD2; clone_size: .; v_call: TRBV6-5; cdr3_nt: TGTGCCAGCACACTAGCGGGAGGATACGAGCAGTACTTC; cdr3_aa: CASTLAGGYEQYF
j_call: TRBJ2-7; d_call: TRBD2; clone_size: .; v_call: TRBV6-1; cdr3_nt: TGTGCCAGCAGTGAACTAGCGGGAGGCTCCTACGAGCAGTACTTC; cdr3_aa: CASSELAGGSYEQYF
j_call: TRBJ1-6; d_call: .; clone_size: .; v_call: TRBV4-1; cdr3_nt: TGCGCCAGCAGCCAGGCGGGGGAGGGTGTAAATAATTCACCCCTCCACTTT; cdr3_aa: CASSQAGEGVNNSPLHF
j_call: TRBJ2-5; d_call: .; clone_size: medium-sized; v_call: TRBV13; cdr3_nt: TGTGCCAGCAGCCCCGGGACGACCCAGTACTTC; cdr3_aa: CASSPGTTQYF
j_call: TRBJ2-3; d_call: .; clone_size: medium-sized; v_call: TRBV6-4; cdr3_nt: TGTGCCAGCAGTGGCACGGGAGAGGGTAAAGATACGCAGTATTTT; cdr3_aa: CASSGTGEGKDTQYF
j_call: TRBJ2-3; d_call: .; clone_size: .; v_call: TRBV11-1; cdr3_nt: TGTGCCAGCAGCTTAGAAGGACGGGGTACGCAGTATTTT; cdr3_aa: CASSLEGRGTQYF
j_call: TRBJ2-7; d_call: TRBD1; clone_size: .; v_call: TRBV5-4; cdr3_nt: TGTGCCATCAGCCGGGCAGGGGGTTCCTACGAGCAGTACTTC; cdr3_aa: CAISRAGGSYEQYF
j_call: TRBJ2-7; d_call: TRBD1; clone_size: .; v_call: TRBV27; cdr3_nt: TGTGCCAGCAGTTCTCCCGGACAGGGGGTCTACGAGCAGTACTTC; cdr3_aa: CASSSPGQGVYEQYF
j_call: TRBJ2-5; d_call: TRBD2; clone_size: once; v_call: TRBV6-5; cdr3_nt: TGCGCCAGCGCGGGAGTAGAGACCCAGTACTTC; cdr3_aa: CASAGVETQYF
j_call: TRBJ1-1; d_call: .; clone_size: .; v_call: TRBV7-2; cdr3_nt: TGTGCCAGCAGCGACGCCCGGGGGCGGACTGAAGCTTTCTTT; cdr3_aa: CASSDARGRTEAFF
j_call: TRBJ2-1; d_call: .; clone_size: .; v_call: TRBV5-1; cdr3_nt: TGTGCCAGCAGCTTGGAGGGACAGCTATACAATGAGCAGTTCTTC; cdr3_aa: CASSLEGQLYNEQFF
j_call: TRBJ2-2; d_call: .; clone_size: medium-sized; v_call: TRBV29-1; cdr3_nt: TGCAGCGCCCCCTGGGGGAGTCCGACCGGGGAGCTGTTTTTT; cdr3_aa: CSAPWGSPTGELFF
j_call: TRBJ1-1; d_call: .; clone_size: .; v_call: TRBV19; cdr3_nt: TGTGCCAGTGGGAGATGGGGGAAGAACACTGAAGCTTTCTTT; cdr3_aa: CASGRWGKNTEAFF
j_call: TRBJ2-6; d_call: TRBD1; clone_size: few; v_call: TRBV27; cdr3_nt: TGTGCCAGCAGTACCCGGGACAGGAACTCTGGGGCCAACGTCCTGACTTTC; cdr3_aa: CASSTRDRNSGANVLTF
j_call: TRBJ2-3; d_call: TRBD1; clone_size: .; v_call: TRBV6-5; cdr3_nt: TGTGCCAGCAGGGGGGACAGTGGCACAGATACGCAGTATTTT; cdr3_aa: CASRGDSGTDTQYF
j_call: TRBJ1-5; d_call: .; clone_size: few; v_call: TRBV6-5; cdr3_nt: TGTGCCAGCAGTGACATGCGGGACACCGACCCGGATGGCAATCAGCCCCAGCATTTT; cdr3_aa: CASSDMRDTDPDGNQPQHF
j_call: TRBJ2-3; d_call: .; clone_size: .; v_call: TRBV19; cdr3_nt: TGTGTCAGTAGTATAATGAGGCGGGACAGGACTAGTTCGGATACGCAGTATTTT; cdr3_aa: CVSSIMRRDRTSSDTQYF
j_call: TRBJ2-3; d_call: .; clone_size: few; v_call: TRBV5-1; cdr3_nt: TGCGCCAGCAGCTTGCCCACAGATACGCAGTATTTT; cdr3_aa: CASSLPTDTQYF
j_call: TRBJ2-7; d_call: TRBD2; clone_size: large; v_call: TRBV6-1; cdr3_nt: TGTGCCAGCAGTGGTTCAGCGGGAGGCTCCTACGAGCAGTACTTC; cdr3_aa: CASSGSAGGSYEQYF
j_call: TRBJ2-1; d_call: TRBD1; clone_size: .; v_call: TRBV24-1; cdr3_nt: TGTGCCACCAGTGATCCTATGACAGGGGTCTTTGATGAGCAGTTCTTC; cdr3_aa: CATSDPMTGVFDEQFF
j_call: TRBJ2-3; d_call: .; clone_size: .; v_call: TRBV27; cdr3_nt: TGTGCCAGCAGTTGGGGTGTGGCAGATACGCAGTATTTT; cdr3_aa: CASSWGVADTQYF
j_call: TRBJ1-5; d_call: .; clone_size: few; v_call: TRBV30; cdr3_nt: TGTGCCTGGAGTGAAGGGGCATCACACAATCAGCCCCAGCATTTT; cdr3_aa: CAWSEGASHNQPQHF
j_call: TRBJ2-3; d_call: TRBD1; clone_size: .; v_call: TRBV12-3/TRBV12-4; cdr3_nt: TGTGCCAGCAGTTCCCGGACAGGGGGCGGAGGCACAGATACGCAGTATTTT; cdr3_aa: CASSSRTGGGGTDTQYF
j_call: TRBJ2-1; d_call: .; clone_size: .; v_call: TRBV7-2; cdr3_nt: TGTGCCAGCAGCTTAAACAGGGACAATGAGCAGTTCTTC; cdr3_aa: CASSLNRDNEQFF
j_call: TRBJ2-2; d_call: .; clone_size: .; v_call: TRBV7-2; cdr3_nt: TGTGCCAGCAGCTCCCCTAGGGCGATTGGGGAGCTGTTTTTT; cdr3_aa: CASSSPRAIGELFF
j_call: TRBJ2-1; d_call: TRBD1; clone_size: .; v_call: TRBV4-3; cdr3_nt: TGCGCCAGCAGCCAGGGACAGGGTTTTGCTGAGCAGTTCTTC; cdr3_aa: CASSQGQGFAEQFF
j_call: TRBJ2-7; d_call: .; clone_size: .; v_call: TRBV5-3; cdr3_nt: TGTGCCAGAAGCATGGCCGGCGGGATCTCCTACGAGCAGTACTTC; cdr3_aa: CARSMAGGISYEQYF
j_call: TRBJ2-4; d_call: .; clone_size: medium-sized; v_call: TRBV29-1; cdr3_nt: TGCAGCGTTGGGAACAGGGAAGGGAACATTCAGTACTTC; cdr3_aa: CSVGNREGNIQYF
j_call: TRBJ1-2; d_call: TRBD1; clone_size: .; v_call: TRBV12-3/TRBV12-4; cdr3_nt: TGTGCCAGCAACCAACAGGGGGCTGATGGCTACACCTTC; cdr3_aa: CASNQQGADGYTF
j_call: TRBJ2-3; d_call: TRBD2; clone_size: medium-sized; v_call: TRBV6-5; cdr3_nt: TGTGCCAGCAGTTACTCGTCCGGCGGGGGGAGCACAGATACGCAGTATTTT; cdr3_aa: CASSYSSGGGSTDTQYF